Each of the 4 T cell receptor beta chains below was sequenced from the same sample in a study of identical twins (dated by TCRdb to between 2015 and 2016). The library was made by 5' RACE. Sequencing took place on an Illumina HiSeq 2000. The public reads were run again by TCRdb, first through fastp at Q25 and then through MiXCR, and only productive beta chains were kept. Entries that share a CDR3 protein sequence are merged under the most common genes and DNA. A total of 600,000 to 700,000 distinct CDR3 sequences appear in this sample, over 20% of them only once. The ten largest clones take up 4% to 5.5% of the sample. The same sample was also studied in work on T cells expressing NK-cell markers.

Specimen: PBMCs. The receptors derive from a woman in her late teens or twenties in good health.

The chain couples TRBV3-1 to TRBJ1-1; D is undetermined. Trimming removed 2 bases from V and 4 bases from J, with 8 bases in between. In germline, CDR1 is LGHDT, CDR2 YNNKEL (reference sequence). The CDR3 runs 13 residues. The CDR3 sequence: CASSQRGGTEAFF. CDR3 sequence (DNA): TGTGCCAGCAGCCAACGGGGTGGCACTGAAGCTTTCTTT.

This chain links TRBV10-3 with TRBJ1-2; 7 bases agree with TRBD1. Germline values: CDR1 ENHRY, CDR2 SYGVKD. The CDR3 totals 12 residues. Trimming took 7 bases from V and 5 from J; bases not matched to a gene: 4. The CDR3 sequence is CAITRTGYGYTF. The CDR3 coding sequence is TGTGCCATCACTAGGACAGGATATGGCTACACCTTC.

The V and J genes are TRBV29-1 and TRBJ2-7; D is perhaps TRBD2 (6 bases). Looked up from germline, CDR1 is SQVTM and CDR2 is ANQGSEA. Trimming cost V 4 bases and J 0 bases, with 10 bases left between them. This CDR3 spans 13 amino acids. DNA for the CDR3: TGCAGCGTTGGCCCCGGGAGCTCCTACGAGCAGTACTTC. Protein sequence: CSVGPGSSYEQYF.

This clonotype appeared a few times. CDR3 bases: TGCAGTGCTACGGGACTAGCGGGGGGGACCTACAATGAGCAGTTCTTC. Its translation: CSATGLAGGTYNEQFF. The V gene is TRBV20-1, the J gene TRBJ2-1; 16 bases match TRBD2. Germline V gives CDR1 DFQATT, CDR2 SNEGSKA (reference sequence). The ends lost 4 bases at V and 2 bases at J; junction bases unmatched: 2. There are 16 residues in the CDR3.